The 23 T cell receptor beta chains listed next were all sequenced from one sample in a study of T cell changes during pregnancy in multiple sclerosis. Measured with immunoSEQ multiplex PCR; TCRdb has only the in-frame clones, and not every one. The table includes roughly 90,000 clones, approximately 90% detected once. The source was peripheral blood, collected in the first trimester of pregnancy. These receptor sequences come from a female donor in good health, enrolled as a control in a pregnancy study.

In its sample, this clone was seen once. The chain is built from TRBV5-1 and TRBJ1-1; D not certain. CDR3 size: 14 residues. CDR1 is SGHRS and CDR2 is YFSETQ in the germline V gene. V lost 0 bases to trimming and J lost 1 base, with 7 bases between them. This CDR3 is CASSLVAGNTEAFF. CDR3 nucleotides: TGCGCCAGCAGCTTGGTGGCAGGGAACACTGAAGCTTTCTTT.

This chain joins TRBV5-1 and TRBJ1-1, with 8 bases that match TRBD1. After removal of 6 bases from V and 5 bases from J, the junction contained 9 bases not matched to a gene. CDR1 is SGHRS and CDR2 is YFSETQ in the germline V gene. The CDR3 is made up of 14 amino acids. For the CDR3, the DNA is TGCGCCAGCAATAATGGACAGGGTTGGACTGAAGCTTTCTTT. Its translation: CASNNGQGWTEAFF.

This clone was picked up a small number of times. The chain carries TRBV11-1 and TRBJ2-7; 8 bases agree with TRBD1. The germline gives CDR1 SGHAT, CDR2 FQDESV (reference sequence). The CDR3 is 16 amino acids. Trimming took 5 bases from V and 0 from J; bases not matched to a gene: 9. The CDR3: CASSHDRGPSSYEQYF. CDR3 DNA: TGTGCCAGCAGCCATGACAGGGGACCAAGCTCCTACGAGCAGTACTTC. Variable domain in full (rest from reference TRBV11-1 and TRBJ2-7): EAEVAQSPRYKITEKSQAVAFWCDPISGHATLYWYRQILGQGPELLVQFQDESVVDDSQLPKDRFSAERLKGVDSTLKIQPAELGDSAMYLCASSHDRGPSSYEQYFGPGTRLTVT.

The chain has TRBV7-2 and TRBJ1-5; unclear D gene. This CDR3 contains 14 residues. CDR1 SGHTA and CDR2 FQGNSA come from the germline V gene. V gave up 8 bases and J gave up 2 bases, with 13 bases separating them. DNA for the CDR3: TGTGCCAGCGGTCCCCAGGTAGGCAATCAGCCCCAGCATTTT. Translated: CASGPQVGNQPQHF.

The J gene is TRBJ1-1, the V gene TRBV29-1; 10 nucleotides line up with TRBD1. The trim removed 4 bases at V and 8 bases at J, leaving 4 bases unmatched. Germline CDR1 SQVTM, CDR2 ANQGSEA. The CDR3 covers 12 residues. The CDR3 reads CSVADRGNEAFF. In nucleotides, the CDR3 is TGCAGCGTTGCGGACAGGGGGAACGAAGCTTTCTTT.

V is TRBV6-8 and J is TRBJ1-4; 8 nucleotides align to TRBD1. Germline-derived CDR1 and CDR2 are MNHGY and SAAAGT. Trimming at V came to 6 bases and at J to 1 base, leaving 7 bases not matched to a gene. This CDR3 contains 16 residues. CDR3 coding DNA: TGTGCCAGCAGATATCAGGGGGCTGAAACTAATGAAAAACTGTTTTTT. Protein: CASRYQGAETNEKLFF.

This clone showed up just once. The chain links TRBV7-9 to TRBJ1-4, with a possible D match to TRBD1 (5 bases). This CDR3 is built from 18 residues. Germline CDR1 SEHNR, CDR2 FQNEAQ (reference sequence). V gave up 5 bases and J gave up 0 bases, with 19 bases separating them. The CDR3 region has the DNA TGTGCCAGCAGCATCTGGGGGGGTCTCAGGGCAACTAATGAAAAACTGTTTTTT. Amino acids: CASSIWGGLRATNEKLFF. Based on the CDR3 plus reference TRBV7-9 and TRBJ1-4, the full variable domain is DTGVSQNPRHKITKRGQNVTFRCDPISEHNRLYWYRQTLGQGPEFLTYFQNEAQLEKSRLLSDRFSAERPKGSFSTLEIQRTEQGDSAMYLCASSIWGGLRATNEKLFFGSGTQLSVL.

The chain carries TRBV19 and TRBJ1-2; maybe TRBD1 (6 bases). Germline values: CDR1 LNHDA, CDR2 SQIVND (reference sequence). V gave up 3 bases and J gave up 4 bases, with 15 bases separating them. This CDR3 has 15 amino acids. The chain's CDR3 is CASSMSQGRAYGYTF. CDR3 bases: TGTGCCAGTAGTATGAGTCAGGGGCGGGCCTATGGCTACACCTTC.

V and J are TRBV27 and TRBJ2-3; 9 nucleotides agree with TRBD2. The CDR3 length is 16 residues. J was trimmed by 5 bases and V by 5 bases; bases with no gene match: 11. CDR1 is MNHEY and CDR2 is SMNVEV in the germline V gene (reference sequence). The CDR3 here is CASSPQAGGVRDTQYF. In DNA, the CDR3 is TGTGCCAGCAGTCCGCAAGCGGGGGGAGTGAGAGATACGCAGTATTTT.

This chain joins TRBV7-9 and TRBJ1-1; D not certain. The germline CDR1 and CDR2 sequences are SEHNR and FQNEAQ (reference sequence). The CDR3 contains 17 residues. Trimming pared 5 bases from V and 0 bases from J, leaving 19 bases between. The CDR3 here is CASSGPSMSFLNTEAFF. CDR3 DNA: TGTGCCAGCAGCGGGCCCTCGATGTCCTTTTTGAACACTGAAGCTTTCTTT.

The DNA of the CDR3 is TGTGCCAGCAGTTTACGCGCTAATGAAAAACTGTTTTTT. Translated: CASSLRANEKLFF. The chain employs TRBV27 and TRBJ1-4; D gene unclear. CDR3 size: 13 residues. Trimming shortened V by 2 bases and J by 3 bases, and 4 bases separated the two germline ends. CDR1 and CDR2 from the germline V gene are MNHEY and SMNVEV (reference sequence).

The chain couples TRBV2 to TRBJ1-1; maybe TRBD1 (5 bases). The CDR3 contains 14 residues. Trimming took off 6 bases at V and 4 bases at J, with 15 bases between the two ends. Germline CDR1 is SNHLY and CDR2 is FYNNEI. CDR3 residues: CASSRDFGATEAFF. In DNA form, the CDR3 reads TGTGCCAGCAGCCGGGACTTCGGGGCCACTGAAGCTTTCTTT. Based on the CDR3 plus reference TRBV2 and TRBJ1-1, the full variable domain is EPEVTQTPSHQVTQMGQEVILRCVPISNHLYFYWYRQILGQKVEFLVSFYNNEISEKSEIFDDQFSVERPDGSNFTLKIRSTKLEDSAMYFCASSRDFGATEAFFGQGTRLTVV.

The chain joins TRBV5-8 to TRBJ2-5, with D unclear. Germline loops: CDR1 SGHTS, CDR2 YDEGEE. CDR3 size: 14 residues. V lost 4 bases to trimming and J lost 5 bases, with 15 bases between them. The CDR3 loop is CASSPPASRETQYF. CDR3 coding DNA: TGTGCCAGCAGCCCCCCTGCGTCTCGCGAGACCCAGTACTTC.

The chain combines TRBV7-9 with TRBJ1-5; no clear D gene. Trimming shortened V by 1 base and J by 3 bases, and 7 bases separated the two germline ends. The germline CDR1 and CDR2 sequences are SEHNR and FQNEAQ (reference sequence). This CDR3 comprises 14 residues. This CDR3 reads CASSLGGDNQPQHF. For the CDR3, the DNA is TGTGCCAGCAGCTTAGGAGGAGACAATCAGCCCCAGCATTTT.

V is TRBV5-3 and J is TRBJ2-7; D is ambiguous. TRBV5-3 is sorted into the ORF group, with uncertain function. V was pared by 7 bases and J by 0 bases, with 8 bases between. The CDR3 totals 12 residues. CDR3 in DNA: TGTGCCAGACCCCAGAACTCCTACGAGCAGTACTTC. Its translation is CARPQNSYEQYF.

The V call is TRBV27, the J call TRBJ2-5, with D perhaps matching TRBD1 (6 bases). Trimming took 6 bases from V and 1 from J, leaving 9 bases between them. Germline CDR1 and CDR2: MNHEY and SMNVEV (reference sequence). The CDR3 covers 13 residues. This chain's CDR3 is CASRPTGQETQYF. The CDR3 nucleotides are TGTGCCAGCAGACCGACAGGCCAAGAGACCCAGTACTTC.

The chain uses TRBV4-1 and TRBJ2-7; possible D gene TRBD2, 5 bases. The ends were cut back, 2 bases at V and 4 bases at J, with 15 bases in the middle. The CDR3 has 15 amino acids. Germline CDR1 and CDR2: MGHRA and YSYEKL. This CDR3 is CASSQNGVMGYEQYF. DNA for the CDR3: TGCGCCAGCAGCCAAAACGGGGTCATGGGATACGAGCAGTACTTC.

This CDR3 reads CASSESGLANYEQYF. Here the CDR3 DNA reads TGTGCCAGCAGTGAATCGGGACTAGCTAACTACGAGCAGTACTTC. The chain carries TRBV6-1 and TRBJ2-7, with 9 bases identical to TRBD2. V lost 2 bases to trimming and J lost 3 bases; unmatched junction nucleotides: 5. The CDR3 is made up of 15 amino acids. Germline V CDR1 and CDR2: MNHNS, SASEGT.

This chain's CDR3 is CSAEGGARAEAFF. DNA of the CDR3: TGCAGCGCCGAGGGGGGGGCACGGGCTGAAGCTTTCTTT. The genes are TRBV29-1 and TRBJ1-1; a possible D gene is TRBD1 (6 bases). Germline V CDR1 and CDR2: SQVTM, ANQGSEA. This CDR3 has 13 amino acids. Trimming took off 7 bases at V and 6 bases at J, with 18 bases between the two ends.

The chain joins TRBV7-2 to TRBJ1-2; D is unresolved. The CDR3 has 13 amino acids. V was cut by 0 bases and J by 8 bases, with 10 bases left in between. The germline V gene has CDR1 SGHTA and CDR2 FQGNSA. DNA of the CDR3: TGTGCCAGCAGCTTAGCGTCTACCCGGGGCTACACCTTC. This translates into CASSLASTRGYTF.

This chain connects TRBV7-2 to TRBJ1-2; TRBD1 aligns across 9 bases. The CDR3 is 14 amino acids. Per germline, CDR1 SGHTA and CDR2 FQGNSA. The J segment lost 5 bases and the V segment lost 4 bases, leaving 5 bases of the junction unmatched. The CDR3 here is CASSSGQGLYGYTF. The CDR3 nucleotides are TGTGCCAGCAGCTCCGGACAGGGGTTATATGGCTACACCTTC.

The CDR3 region is CASSSIGTDRGYTF. CDR3 nucleotides: TGTGCCAGCAGTTCGATAGGGACAGATCGAGGCTACACCTTC. This chain uses TRBV28 with TRBJ1-2; 7 positions match TRBD1. Germline V gene sequence: CDR1 MDHEN, CDR2 SYDVKM. The junction had 10 bases not matched to a gene; V was cut back by 4 bases and J by 8 bases. This CDR3 is built from 14 residues.

The V gene is TRBV5-1, the J gene TRBJ1-2; D remains ambiguous. Germline CDR1 is SGHRS and CDR2 is YFSETQ. Trimming removed 0 bases from V and 0 bases from J, with 15 bases in between. This CDR3 has 17 amino acids. CDR3 coding DNA: TGCGCCAGCAGCTTGGCCCCGGGAGCCGGGGCTAACTATGGCTACACCTTC. It yields the protein CASSLAPGAGANYGYTF.